This T cell receptor (beta chain) came from a study of identical twins. General observations from the study: Because invariant MAIT and iNKT cells could be present, zero-insertion analyses could be partly confounded. Among out-of-frame alpha sequences shared by twins, low generation probability occurred in excess. A cross-sectional statistical analysis, not follow-up of the same donors, supported the conclusions.

The J segment lost 0 bases and the V segment lost 6 bases, leaving 7 bases of the junction unmatched. CDR1 and CDR2 from the germline V gene are ENHRY and SYGVKD. The CDR3 has 16 residues. With template switching, a universal primer site was added, and the cDNA carried unique molecular identifiers. TCRdb reprocessed the 5' RACE reads with MiXCR, giving one entry per CDR3 protein. There are 1.5 million to 2 million distinct CDR3 sequences in the sample; about 30% occur only once, and 0.25% to 0.3% lies in the top ten. This clonotype was counted a few times. The antigen remains undetermined. J is TRBJ1-2 and V is TRBV10-3, with 10 nucleotides matching TRBD1. The sequence came from a newborn girl in good health. Sequencing input: cord blood. The CDR3 nucleotides read TGTGCCATCAGCCGCGGACAGGGGGGAGCTAACTATGGCTACACCTTC. This translates into CAISRGQGGANYGYTF.